The rows below give T cell receptor beta chains drawn from one sample of a study of cytomegalovirus exposure and HLA in healthy donors. Assay: immunoSEQ multiplex PCR; the TCRdb copy retains only in-frame clones and omits some. This sample carries 150,000 to 200,000 clones, approximately 80% of them seen once, and the ten largest clones take over 5.5%. The sample comprised PBMCs. The receptors here all came from a man aged 18 to 30 in good health and CMV-seropositive. Each CDR3 is given with its conserved first and last residue. The order of the fields is J gene, V gene, D gene, clone size, CDR3 protein, CDR3 DNA. D genes are given only for firm matches. Only part of the rows carry a size: once, few, many, or a class if the clone is expanded.

J: TRBJ1-2
V: TRBV7-3
D: TRBD1
size: few
CDR3: CASSDPGTGEAYGYTF
DNA: TGTGCCAGCAGCGACCCCGGGACAGGAGAGGCCTATGGCTACACCTTC

J: TRBJ2-7
V: TRBV30
D: -
size: -
CDR3: CAWNEGGPGYEQYF
DNA: TGTGCCTGGAATGAAGGGGGACCTGGGTACGAGCAGTACTTC

J: TRBJ1-2
V: TRBV6-6
D: TRBD1
size: -
CDR3: CASIRDRGPGFGYTF
DNA: TGTGCCAGCATAAGGGACAGGGGCCCGGGATTTGGCTACACCTTC

J: TRBJ2-2
V: TRBV9
D: -
size: once
CDR3: CASSPQGGREAGELFF
DNA: TGTGCCAGCAGCCCCCAAGGTGGGAGAGAGGCCGGGGAGCTGTTTTTT

J: TRBJ2-1
V: TRBV5-4
D: -
size: -
CDR3: CASSRRGDLREQFF
DNA: TGTGCCAGCAGCCGTCGGGGAGATCTAAGGGAGCAGTTCTTC

J: TRBJ2-1
V: TRBV4-3
D: TRBD2
size: once
CDR3: CASSQEINGIAGDNEQFF
DNA: TGCGCCAGCAGCCAAGAGATAAACGGAATAGCGGGAGACAATGAGCAGTTCTTC

J: TRBJ1-4
V: TRBV10-3
D: TRBD1
size: few
CDR3: CAISEPGQSEKLFF
DNA: TGTGCCATCAGTGAGCCGGGACAGAGTGAAAAACTGTTTTTT

J: TRBJ1-2
V: TRBV15
D: -
size: -
CDR3: CATSTRGNNYGYTF
DNA: TGTGCCACCAGTACGCGGGGGAATAACTATGGCTACACCTTC

J: TRBJ2-1
V: TRBV6-9
D: TRBD2
size: -
CDR3: CASSYSNLAERGNEQFF
DNA: TGTGCCAGCAGTTACAGCAACTTAGCGGAGCGGGGCAATGAGCAGTTCTTC

J: TRBJ2-7
V: TRBV10-3
D: -
size: once
CDR3: CAISDTVSYEQYF
DNA: TGTGCCATCAGTGATACGGTCTCCTACGAGCAGTACTTC

J: TRBJ2-5
V: TRBV9
D: -
size: -
CDR3: CASSGGPGETQYF
DNA: TGTGCCAGCAGCGGGGGGCCCGGGGAGACCCAGTACTTC

J: TRBJ2-1
V: TRBV19
D: -
size: -
CDR3: CASTPEQSSYNEQFF
DNA: TGTGCCAGTACCCCGGAGCAAAGCTCCTACAATGAGCAGTTCTTC

J: TRBJ2-5
V: TRBV2
D: -
size: -
CDR3: CASRSTGTRQETQYF
DNA: TGTGCCAGCAGGTCGACCGGGACTCGCCAAGAGACCCAGTACTTC

J: TRBJ1-1
V: TRBV5-6
D: -
size: -
CDR3: CASSLGASRATEAFF
DNA: TGTGCCAGCAGCCTAGGGGCCTCCCGGGCCACTGAAGCTTTCTTT

J: TRBJ2-7
V: TRBV9
D: TRBD2
size: -
CDR3: CASSPSGRVYEQYF
DNA: TGTGCCAGCAGCCCCAGCGGGAGGGTATACGAGCAGTACTTC

J: TRBJ1-2
V: TRBV30
D: TRBD1
size: -
CDR3: CAWSLTRTGGAKAF
DNA: TGTGCCTGGAGCTTAACGCGGACAGGGGGGGCCAAGGCCTTC

J: TRBJ2-5
V: TRBV6-6
D: TRBD1
size: -
CDR3: CASSYFGTAQETQYF
DNA: TGTGCCAGCAGTTATTTCGGGACAGCACAAGAGACCCAGTACTTC

J: TRBJ2-3
V: TRBV6-4
D: -
size: -
CDR3: CASSPGARETSTDTQYF
DNA: TGTGCCAGCAGCCCCGGCGCCAGGGAAACTAGCACAGATACGCAGTATTTT

J: TRBJ2-7
V: TRBV5-1
D: TRBD2
size: -
CDR3: CASSLSPSGSRGEQYF
DNA: TGCGCCAGCAGTCTCTCCCCTAGCGGGAGTCGTGGGGAGCAGTACTTC

J: TRBJ1-5
V: TRBV6-5
D: -
size: -
CDR3: CASSYKGGNQPQHF
DNA: TGTGCCAGCAGTTACAAGGGAGGCAATCAGCCCCAGCATTTT

J: TRBJ2-2
V: TRBV6-5
D: TRBD2
size: few
CDR3: CASKGGGTGELFF
DNA: TGTGCCAGCAAGGGCGGGGGCACCGGGGAGCTGTTTTTT

J: TRBJ2-5
V: TRBV11-3
D: -
size: once
CDR3: CASSFDGGKTQYF
DNA: TGTGCCAGCAGCTTTGATGGGGGCAAGACCCAGTACTTC

J: TRBJ2-3
V: TRBV5-4
D: TRBD2
size: -
CDR3: CAKSTSGIDTQYF
DNA: TGTGCCAAATCGACTAGCGGAATAGATACGCAGTATTTT

J: TRBJ1-5
V: TRBV27
D: TRBD1
size: -
CDR3: CASSLRLRDRFAQYSNQPQHF
DNA: TGTGCCAGCAGTTTACGATTGCGGGACAGGTTTGCCCAATATAGCAATCAGCCCCAGCATTTT

J: TRBJ2-7
V: TRBV6-6
D: -
size: once
CDR3: CASSYIGQPISYEQYF
DNA: TGTGCCAGCAGTTACATCGGACAGCCGATCTCCTACGAGCAGTACTTC

J: TRBJ1-5
V: TRBV19
D: -
size: -
CDR3: CASSIRGGDTRNQPQHF
DNA: TGTGCCAGTAGTATCCGGGGGGGGGACACCCGCAATCAGCCCCAGCATTTT

J: TRBJ2-1
V: TRBV9
D: TRBD2
size: -
CDR3: CASSVAGGGGYEQFF
DNA: TGTGCCAGCAGCGTAGCGGGAGGGGGGGGCTATGAGCAGTTCTTC

J: TRBJ2-7
V: TRBV15
D: -
size: -
CDR3: CATSREIGGTSSYEQYF
DNA: TGTGCCACCAGCAGAGAAATCGGCGGGACGAGCTCCTACGAGCAGTACTTC

J: TRBJ1-5
V: TRBV19
D: -
size: -
CDR3: CASTPAASHNQPQHF
DNA: TGTGCCAGTACCCCCGCGGCTTCCCACAATCAGCCCCAGCATTTT